Listed below are T cell receptor beta chains from one sample, sequenced in a study of T cell responses to AZD1222 COVID-19 vaccine. TCRdb's table, derived via immunoSEQ multiplex PCR, lists solely in-frame clones and lacks some. The profile shows approximately 170,000 clones, roughly 90% of them singletons. The sequenced sample was peripheral blood, obtained on day 0 of AZD1222 vaccination. The origin of the receptors is an adult in good health. Both conserved end residues are part of each CDR3. A D gene is named only where the DNA matches it firmly. Not all rows give a size; the values are once, few, many and, for expanded clones, a class.

CDR3 protein	CDR3 DNA	D gene	J gene	clone size	V gene
CARSPEREPRRTEAFF	TGTGCCAGAAGTCCGGAAAGGGAGCCGAGAAGGACTGAAGCTTTCTTT	.	TRBJ1-1	.	TRBV7-5
CASSVASTGIQETQYF	TGTGCCAGCAGCGTAGCCTCGACAGGGATCCAAGAGACCCAGTACTTC	TRBD1	TRBJ2-5	.	TRBV9
CASTKGTWEKLFF	TGTGCCAGTACGAAGGGAACGTGGGAAAAACTGTTTTTT	.	TRBJ1-4	once	TRBV2
CASSVGGRTPNQETQYF	TGTGCCAGCAGCGTAGGAGGCAGGACTCCTAATCAAGAGACCCAGTACTTC	.	TRBJ2-5	.	TRBV9
CASGSRTGGRQPQHF	TGTGCTAGTGGTTCGAGGACAGGGGGTCGTCAGCCCCAGCATTTT	TRBD1	TRBJ1-5	.	TRBV12-5
CASSEASGGYEQYF	TGTGCCAGCAGTGAAGCTAGCGGGGGATACGAGCAGTACTTC	TRBD2	TRBJ2-7	.	TRBV2
CASSFDRAENTIYF	TGTGCCAGCAGCTTCGACAGGGCTGAAAACACCATATATTTT	TRBD1	TRBJ1-3	once	TRBV7-2
CASGLAGPQHF	TGTGCTAGTGGTTTGGCCGGGCCCCAGCATTTT	.	TRBJ1-5	.	TRBV12-5
CASTDGARTDTQYF	TGTGCCTCCACCGACGGGGCCCGCACAGATACGCAGTATTTT	.	TRBJ2-3	.	TRBV30
CASKEGRATNEKLFF	TGCGCCAGCAAGGAGGGGAGGGCAACTAATGAAAAACTGTTTTTT	.	TRBJ1-4	.	TRBV10-2
CASSQDARQYF	TGTGCCAGCAGCCAAGATGCCCGGCAGTACTTC	.	TRBJ2-7	.	TRBV3-1/TRBV3-2
CASSFGYWNTEAFF	TGTGCCAGCAGCTTCGGGTATTGGAACACTGAAGCTTTCTTT	.	TRBJ1-1	.	TRBV7-6
CASSDYPGQVNSPLHF	TGTGCCAGCAGTGATTACCCGGGACAGGTCAATTCACCCCTCCACTTT	TRBD1	TRBJ1-6	.	TRBV6-1
CASSPTAPNNSPLHF	TGTGCCAGCTCACCGACCGCTCCTAATAATTCACCCCTCCACTTT	.	TRBJ1-6	.	TRBV18
CATSDLPGNEQFF	TGTGCCACCAGTGATTTGCCGGGGAATGAGCAGTTCTTC	.	TRBJ2-1	.	TRBV24-1
CSASSGGGYGYTF	TGCAGTGCTAGTTCAGGGGGCGGCTATGGCTACACCTTC	TRBD1	TRBJ1-2	.	TRBV20-1